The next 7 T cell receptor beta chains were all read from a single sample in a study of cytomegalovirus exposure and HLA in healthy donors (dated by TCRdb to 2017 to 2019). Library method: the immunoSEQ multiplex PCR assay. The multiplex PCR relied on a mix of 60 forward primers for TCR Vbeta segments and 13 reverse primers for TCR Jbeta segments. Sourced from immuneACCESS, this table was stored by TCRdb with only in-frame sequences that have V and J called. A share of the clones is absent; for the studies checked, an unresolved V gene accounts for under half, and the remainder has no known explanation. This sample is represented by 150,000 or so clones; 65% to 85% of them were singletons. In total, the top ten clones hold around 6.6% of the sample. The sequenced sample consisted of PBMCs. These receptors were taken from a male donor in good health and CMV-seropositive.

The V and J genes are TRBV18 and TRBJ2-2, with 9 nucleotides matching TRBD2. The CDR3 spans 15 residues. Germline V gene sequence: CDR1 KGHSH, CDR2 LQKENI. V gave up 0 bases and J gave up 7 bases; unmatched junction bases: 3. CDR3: CASSPPSSGDGELFF. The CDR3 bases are TGTGCCAGCTCACCACCTTCTAGCGGGGACGGGGAGCTGTTTTTT. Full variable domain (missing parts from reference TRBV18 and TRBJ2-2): NAGVMQNPRHLVRRRGQEARLRCSPMKGHSHVYWYRQLPEEGLKFMVYLQKENIIDESGMPKERFSAEFPKEGPSILRIQQVVRGDSAAYFCASSPPSSGDGELFFGEGSRLTVL.

CDR3 region: CASSTQGAPGANVLTF. CDR3 coding DNA: TGTGCCAGCAGCACCCAGGGGGCGCCTGGGGCCAACGTCCTGACTTTC. The chain uses TRBV7-9 and TRBJ2-6; 8 nucleotides align to TRBD1. This CDR3 contains 16 residues. Germline CDR1 SEHNR, CDR2 FQNEAQ (reference sequence). After removal of 5 bases from V and 2 bases from J, the junction contained 5 bases not matched to a gene.

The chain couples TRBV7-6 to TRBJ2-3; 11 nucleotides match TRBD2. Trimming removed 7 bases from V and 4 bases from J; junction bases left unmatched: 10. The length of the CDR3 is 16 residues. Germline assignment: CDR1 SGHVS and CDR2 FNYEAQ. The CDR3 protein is CASTGVLAGGSDTQYF. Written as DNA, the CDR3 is TGTGCCAGCACTGGGGTTCTAGCGGGAGGTTCAGATACGCAGTATTTT.

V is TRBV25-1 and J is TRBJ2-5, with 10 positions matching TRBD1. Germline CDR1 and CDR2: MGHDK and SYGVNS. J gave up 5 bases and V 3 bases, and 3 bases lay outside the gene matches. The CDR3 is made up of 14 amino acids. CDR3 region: CASSDWGQGETQYF. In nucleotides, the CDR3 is TGTGCCAGCAGTGACTGGGGACAGGGGGAGACCCAGTACTTC.

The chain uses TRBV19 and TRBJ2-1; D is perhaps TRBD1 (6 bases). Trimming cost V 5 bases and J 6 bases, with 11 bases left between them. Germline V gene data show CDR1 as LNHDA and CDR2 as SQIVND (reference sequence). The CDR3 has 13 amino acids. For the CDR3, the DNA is TGTGCCAGTAGTCAGGGGTCTTTCAATGAGCAGTTCTTC. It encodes CASSQGSFNEQFF.

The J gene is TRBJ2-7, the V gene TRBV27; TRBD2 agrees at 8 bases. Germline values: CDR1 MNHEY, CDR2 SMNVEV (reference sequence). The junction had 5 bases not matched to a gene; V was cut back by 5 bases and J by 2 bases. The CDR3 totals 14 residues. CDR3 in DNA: TGTGCCAGCAGTCTCAGCGGGAGCCCCTACGAGCAGTACTTC. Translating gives CASSLSGSPYEQYF.

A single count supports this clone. The DNA of the CDR3 is TGTGCCAGCAGCCGAAGGGAGGGCCGGGAAGCTAGCAATGAGCAGTTCTTC. This encodes CASSRREGREASNEQFF. This chain connects TRBV7-2 to TRBJ2-1, with 7 positions matching TRBD2. V shed 5 bases and J 6 bases; nucleotides not matched to a gene: 16. The CDR3 is made up of 17 amino acids. Germline V gene sequence: CDR1 SGHTA, CDR2 FQGNSA.